The 14 T cell receptor beta chains presented below share a single source sample, sequenced in a study of vaccination and CD4 T cells after COVID-19. These receptors have no known antigen. An Oncomine TCR Beta short-read assay was used to sequence the DNA from cultured CD4+ T cells. TCRdb re-analysed the PCR reads in MiXCR, keeping a single row per CDR3 protein. Of over 15,000 distinct CDR3 sequences detected, roughly half appear once; the ten largest clones hold 3.5% to 4.5%. The treatment is: approximately 11-day PBMC culture with coronavirus spike peptide pools or control peptides (ViraFEST assay). Specimen: CD4+ T cells from blood, cultured in vitro, collected before SARS-CoV-2 vaccination. The receptors derive from a human donor who had recovered from COVID-19.

The chain uses TRBV19 and TRBJ1-3; no definite D call. Trimming stripped 4 bases from V and 0 bases from J, with 16 bases between. Germline V gene sequence: CDR1 LNHDA, CDR2 SQIVND (reference sequence). This CDR3 has 17 amino acids. The CDR3 nucleotides read TGTGCCAGTAGTAATTCCCTAGCGAAGGCCTCTGGAAACACCATATATTTT. It encodes CASSNSLAKASGNTIYF.

This chain joins TRBV7-3 and TRBJ2-3; D remains unclear. The CDR3 loop spans 13 amino acids. Germline V CDR1 and CDR2: SGHTA, FQGTGA. Trimming left V 2 bases short and J 1 base short, with 4 bases between. The CDR3: CASSLQGTDTQYF. The CDR3 DNA reads TGTGCCAGCAGCTTACAGGGCACAGATACGCAGTATTTT. The whole variable domain, filled in from reference TRBV7-3 and TRBJ2-3, reads GAGVSQTPSNKVTEKGKYVELRCDPISGHTALYWYRQSLGQGPEFLIYFQGTGAADDSGLPNDRFFAVRPEGSVSTLKIQRTERGDSAVYLCASSLQGTDTQYFGPGTRLTVL.

The sample holds a few counts of this clonotype. The CDR3 nucleotides read TGCAGTGCTCAGGCCACTCGGGAGACCGGGGAGCTGTTTTTT. It is translated as CSAQATRETGELFF. The chain uses TRBV20-1 and TRBJ2-2, with a possible D match to TRBD2 (6 bases). V was pared by 5 bases and J by 5 bases, with 15 bases between. This CDR3 region has 14 residues. Germline V gene data show CDR1 as DFQATT and CDR2 as SNEGSKA (reference sequence).

This chain links TRBV28 with TRBJ1-5, with D hard to call. CDR1 MDHEN and CDR2 SYDVKM come from the germline V gene. This CDR3 is built from 12 residues. The V gene lost 5 bases and the J gene lost 2 bases, with 4 bases spanning the gap. The CDR3 bases are TGTGCCAGCAGTGTCGGCAATCAGCCCCAGCATTTT. Translated, it gives CASSVGNQPQHF.

In this sample, this clonotype turned up a few times. Germline and junction disagree at one end, which may indicate a read error. This chain connects TRBV6-2 or TRBV6-3 to TRBJ2-5; perhaps TRBD2 as D (5 bases). The germline V gene has CDR1 MNHEY and CDR2 SVGEGT. The CDR3 is made up of 14 amino acids. CDR3 sequence: CATSGPGRGETQYF. The CDR3 region has the DNA TGTGCCACCAGTGGTCCGGGCCGCGGGGAGACCCAGTACTTC.

The rearrangement links TRBV15 to TRBJ2-2; D unclear. The length of the CDR3 is 16 residues. Trimming took off 3 bases at V and 0 bases at J, with 11 bases between the two ends. Germline values: CDR1 LNHNV, CDR2 YYDKDF (reference sequence). The CDR3 protein is CATSRWTGANTGELFF. CDR3 nucleotide sequence: TGTGCCACCAGCAGGTGGACGGGTGCGAACACCGGGGAGCTGTTTTTT.

The chain uses TRBV7-8 and TRBJ1-5; 10 bases fit TRBD1. CDR1 is SGHVS, CDR2 FQNEAQ, per germline. CDR3 size: 18 residues. J was trimmed by 6 bases and V by 1 base; bases with no gene match: 12. The CDR3 loop is CASSLGDRGIGSGQPQHF. The CDR3 DNA sequence: TGTGCCAGCAGCTTAGGGGACAGGGGCATAGGTAGTGGTCAGCCCCAGCATTTT.

The chain has TRBV20-1 and TRBJ1-4, with TRBD1 as a possible D gene (5 bases). V lost 0 bases and J lost 7, with 15 bases in between. Germline values: CDR1 DFQATT, CDR2 SNEGSKA (reference sequence). The CDR3 extends over 15 amino acids. CDR3 nucleotide sequence: TGCAGTGCTAGAGATCGTGGGGGAGGTGGTGAAAAACTGTTTTTT. This gives the protein CSARDRGGGGEKLFF.

The chain is built from TRBV7-6 and TRBJ1-1; TRBD1 might be the D (5 bases). Germline V CDR1 and CDR2: SGHVS, FNYEAQ. Trimming removed 5 bases at V and 1 base at J, with 11 bases between. The CDR3 is made up of 14 amino acids. For the CDR3, the DNA is TGTGCCAGCAGCCTCAGGGACGGGAACACTGAAGCTTTCTTT. This gives the protein CASSLRDGNTEAFF.

The chain has TRBV20-1 and TRBJ2-1, with a possible D match to TRBD2 (6 bases). The CDR3 extends over 16 amino acids. Trimming cost V 0 bases and J 8 bases, with 20 bases left between them. In germline, CDR1 is DFQATT, CDR2 SNEGSKA (reference sequence). This CDR3 is CSARDGTPDPRHEQFF. As DNA, the CDR3 is TGCAGTGCTAGAGACGGGACTCCAGACCCAAGACATGAGCAGTTCTTC.

The sample holds a few counts of this clonotype. This chain uses TRBV20-1 with TRBJ1-1; D is perhaps TRBD1 (5 bases). The CDR3 consists of 13 residues. Germline CDR1 and CDR2: DFQATT and SNEGSKA (reference sequence). V lost 1 base and J 7 bases, leaving 13 bases between the germline ends. As DNA, the CDR3 is TGCAGTGCTAGAGGCAGGGCCATTATTGAAGCTTTCTTT. Encoded protein: CSARGRAIIEAFF.

This clonotype was observed a few times. The J gene is TRBJ2-7, the V gene TRBV2, with 12 positions matching TRBD2. J was trimmed by 4 bases and V by 6 bases; bases with no gene match: 4. This CDR3 comprises 14 residues. CDR1 and CDR2 from the germline V gene are SNHLY and FYNNEI. The CDR3 DNA sequence: TGTGCCAGCAGCGCCGGGACTAGCGGGTACGAGCAGTACTTC. It is translated as CASSAGTSGYEQYF.

V is TRBV6-2 or TRBV6-3 and J is TRBJ2-2; TRBD2 might be the D (5 bases). The CDR3 is made up of 14 amino acids. In germline, CDR1 is MNHEY, CDR2 SVGEGT. With 6 bases removed from V and 7 bases from J, the gap between germline ends came to 15 bases. The chain's CDR3 is CASSPSPLVGELFF. The CDR3 DNA reads as TGTGCCAGCAGCCCCAGCCCACTAGTCGGGGAGCTGTTTTTT.

The V call is TRBV20-1, the J call TRBJ2-3; TRBD2 aligns across 10 bases. The CDR3 runs to 15 residues. The J segment lost 4 bases and the V segment lost 1 base, leaving 5 bases of the junction unmatched. Germline CDR1 reads DFQATT; CDR2 reads SNEGSKA (reference sequence). CDR3 residues: CSARVSGRAADTQYF. CDR3 coding DNA: TGCAGTGCTAGAGTGAGCGGGAGGGCCGCAGATACGCAGTATTTT.